Below, 19 T cell receptor beta chains from the same sample are listed, as sequenced in a study of blood T cell repertoires in COVID-19 (dated by TCRdb to between 2020 and 2021). Library preparation was by the immunoSEQ multiplex PCR assay. TCRdb carries this immuneACCESS record with in-frame sequences only. Its versions omit some clonotypes, under half of them owing to an unresolved V gene in the studies checked, with the rest unexplained. For this sample the table gives roughly 420,000 clones, of which around 87% were detected only once. The ten most abundant clones make up around 0.97% of the sample. Source material: PBMCs or T cells enriched from blood (not recorded which). The receptors originated from a woman in her twenties or thirties with acute COVID-19.

V gene TRBV5-1 combines with J gene TRBJ2-7, with a weak D call TRBD1 (5 bases). With 0 bases removed from V and 2 bases from J, the gap between germline ends came to 18 bases. From germline, CDR1 is SGHRS and CDR2 YFSETQ. The CDR3 has 17 residues. The CDR3 loop is CASSLAGREQTPYEQYF. In nucleotides, the CDR3 is TGCGCCAGCAGCTTGGCGGGCAGGGAACAAACTCCCTACGAGCAGTACTTC.

V and J are TRBV10-3 and TRBJ1-2; the match to TRBD1 covers 7 bases. CDR1 and CDR2 (germline): ENHRY, SYGVKD. CDR3 length: 13 residues. The J segment lost 7 bases and the V segment lost 7 bases, leaving 9 bases of the junction unmatched. DNA of the CDR3: TGTGCCATCACCGTAGACAGGGCCGGTGGCTACACCTTC. Translation: CAITVDRAGGYTF.

The rearrangement joins TRBV19 to TRBJ1-4; weak D call: TRBD1 (6 bases). Germline CDR1 reads LNHDA; CDR2 reads SQIVND (reference sequence). Trimming shortened V by 7 bases and J by 0 bases, and 9 bases separated the two germline ends. This CDR3 region has 14 residues. CDR3 nucleotides: TGTGCCAGTACCGACAGGTCAACTAATGAAAAACTGTTTTTT. This encodes CASTDRSTNEKLFF.

The chain joins TRBV10-3 to TRBJ2-5; D might be TRBD2 (5 bases). Trimming removed 11 bases from V and 4 bases from J, with 14 bases in between. Germline CDR1 and CDR2: ENHRY and SYGVKD. This CDR3 spans 12 amino acids. The CDR3 region has the DNA TGTGCCTATAGTATCGGAGGAGAGACCCAGTACTTC. This gives the protein CAYSIGGETQYF.

V is TRBV2 and J is TRBJ2-2; weak D call: TRBD1 (7 bases). The V gene's germline CDR1 is SNHLY and CDR2 FYNNEI. This CDR3 spans 15 amino acids. The V and J ends lost 4 bases and 3 bases respectively, with 12 bases between them. CDR3 in amino acids: CASSVPRGDTGELFF. CDR3 coding DNA: TGTGCCAGCAGTGTACCCAGGGGGGACACCGGGGAGCTGTTTTTT. Based on the CDR3 plus reference TRBV2 and TRBJ2-2, the full variable domain is EPEVTQTPSHQVTQMGQEVILRCVPISNHLYFYWYRQILGQKVEFLVSFYNNEISEKSEIFDDQFSVERPDGSNFTLKIRSTKLEDSAMYFCASSVPRGDTGELFFGEGSRLTVL.

This chain connects TRBV19 to TRBJ2-7; a possible D gene is TRBD2 (6 bases). Per the germline V gene, CDR1 is LNHDA and CDR2 is SQIVND (reference sequence). CDR3 length equals 15 residues. V was clipped by 6 bases and J by 2 bases, with 17 bases between them. This CDR3 is CASSTKGTEAYEQYF. DNA of the CDR3: TGTGCCAGTAGCACTAAGGGGACTGAAGCCTACGAGCAGTACTTC.

The chain is built from TRBV10-3 and TRBJ1-2; 9 bases agree with TRBD1. The germline gives CDR1 ENHRY, CDR2 SYGVKD. Trimming cost V 2 bases and J 5 bases; bases outside gene matches: 9. The CDR3 contains 16 residues. In DNA form, the CDR3 reads TGTGCCATCAGTGAGCCCCGGGACAGGGCTTCGTATGGCTACACCTTC. Protein product: CAISEPRDRASYGYTF.

The chain recombines TRBV7-2 with TRBJ2-7, with D unclear. This CDR3 comprises 13 residues. Germline loops: CDR1 SGHTA, CDR2 FQGNSA. V lost 3 bases, J lost 0 bases, and 6 bases lay in between. In DNA, the CDR3 is TGTGCCAGCAGCTTTACGGTCTCCTACGAGCAGTACTTC. Residues: CASSFTVSYEQYF.

V and J are TRBV2 and TRBJ2-5; D might be TRBD2 (7 bases). The germline V gene has CDR1 SNHLY and CDR2 FYNNEI. This CDR3 comprises 16 residues. The V end lost 3 bases, the J end lost 5 bases, and 19 bases lay between the germline ends. The CDR3 region has the DNA TGTGCCAGCAGTGAGGAAGGGGGGGCTGGCTGGGAGACCCAGTACTTC. Translated, it gives CASSEEGGAGWETQYF.

A note on this clone: Other nucleotide sequences from this sample produce the same CDR3. The chain joins TRBV18 to TRBJ2-1; TRBD1 might be the D (6 bases). V was pared by 3 bases and J by 4 bases, with 10 bases between. The germline V gene encodes CDR1 KGHSH and CDR2 LQKENI. CDR3 length: 14 residues. The CDR3, as DNA: TGTGCCAGCTCACCGGGTCAGGGGTACAATGAGCAGTTCTTC. This translates into CASSPGQGYNEQFF.

This chain connects TRBV19 to TRBJ1-4; a weak D match, TRBD1 (6 bases). CDR1 LNHDA and CDR2 SQIVND come from the germline V gene (reference sequence). The CDR3 has 15 residues. The V and J ends lost 3 bases and 8 bases respectively, with 16 bases between them. The CDR3 protein is CASSIRGNIGEKLFF. DNA for the CDR3: TGTGCCAGTAGTATCAGGGGAAACATCGGCGAAAAACTGTTTTTT.

J is TRBJ1-1 and V is TRBV11-2; tentatively, D is TRBD1 (6 bases). CDR3 length: 13 amino acids. CDR1 is SGHAT, CDR2 FQNNGV, per germline. The V gene lost 3 bases and the J gene lost 4 bases, with 9 bases spanning the gap. The CDR3 loop is CASSFTGTTEAFF. In nucleotides, the CDR3 is TGTGCCAGCAGCTTCACAGGGACCACTGAAGCTTTCTTT.

V and J are TRBV14 and TRBJ2-7, with a weak D call TRBD2 (6 bases). The CDR3 sequence is 14 residues long. V was cut by 5 bases and J by 4 bases, with 15 bases left in between. Germline V gene lookup returns CDR1 SGHDN and CDR2 FVKESK. The DNA for the CDR3 is TGTGCCAGCAGCTTCATGTGGGGGGAATACGAGCAGTACTTC. It specifies CASSFMWGEYEQYF.

In its sample, this clone was seen once. The chain carries TRBV19 and TRBJ1-1; D is unresolved. The CDR3 runs to 13 residues. The germline gives CDR1 LNHDA, CDR2 SQIVND (reference sequence). Trimming took 3 bases from V and 6 from J, leaving 11 bases between them. The CDR3 loop reads CASSISVESEAFF. In DNA, the CDR3 is TGTGCCAGTAGTATTTCGGTAGAGTCTGAAGCTTTCTTT.

The chain joins TRBV5-5 to TRBJ1-4; D is undetermined. Germline CDR1 SGHKS, CDR2 YYEKEE (reference sequence). The CDR3 has 13 amino acids. The V and J ends lost 0 bases and 8 bases respectively, with 8 bases between them. CDR3 amino acids: CASSLVTQEKLFF. CDR3 sequence (DNA): TGTGCCAGCAGCTTGGTCACCCAGGAAAAACTGTTTTTT.

This clone was seen once. The chain has TRBV18 and TRBJ2-2; 9 nucleotides align to TRBD2. The germline CDR1 and CDR2 sequences are KGHSH and LQKENI. The CDR3 is 16 residues long. V shed 2 bases, J shed 5 bases, and the junction held 6 bases outside the gene matches. CDR3 bases: TGTGCCAGCTCACCAAATCTAGCGGGGTGGACCGGGGAGCTGTTTTTT. It specifies CASSPNLAGWTGELFF.

The chain carries TRBV2 and TRBJ1-1; D not resolved. CDR3 length: 15 amino acids. From germline, CDR1 is SNHLY and CDR2 FYNNEI. The V end was cut by 6 bases, the J end by 4 bases, with 18 bases between. The DNA for the CDR3 is TGTGCCAGCAGCCCAGATTCGAGGGCTGGCACTGAAGCTTTCTTT. Amino acid sequence: CASSPDSRAGTEAFF. Supplemented by reference TRBV2 and TRBJ1-1, the full variable domain reads EPEVTQTPSHQVTQMGQEVILRCVPISNHLYFYWYRQILGQKVEFLVSFYNNEISEKSEIFDDQFSVERPDGSNFTLKIRSTKLEDSAMYFCASSPDSRAGTEAFFGQGTRLTVV.

This chain links TRBV6-2 or TRBV6-3 with TRBJ2-7; no firm D call. Germline CDR1 is MNHEY and CDR2 is SVGEGT. The V gene lost 0 bases and the J gene lost 4 bases, with 7 bases spanning the gap. CDR3 length: 13 residues. Written as DNA, the CDR3 is TGTGCCAGCAGTTACTCGGTGACTTACGAGCAGTACTTC. This encodes CASSYSVTYEQYF.

The chain employs TRBV6-2 or TRBV6-3 and TRBJ1-6, with D possibly matching TRBD1 (5 bases). The CDR3 sequence is 16 residues long. In germline, CDR1 is MNHEY, CDR2 SVGEGT. V gave up 5 bases and J gave up 7 bases, with 18 bases separating them. DNA of the CDR3: TGTGCCAGCAGTGACCCCCGGGGGGGAAAGAATTCACCCCTCCACTTT. Translating it yields CASSDPRGGKNSPLHF.